A single T cell receptor (beta chain) is shown here with its context. Its antigen is currently unknown. Unrecorded immune exposure was likely among donors, who were nominally healthy when sampled. These data belong to a study of cytomegalovirus exposure and HLA in healthy donors. The study's findings and limits: TCR beta V- and J-gene trimming was later associated with a missense DCLRE1C variant. Highest at DRB1 and lowest at HLA-C, TCR association rates differed among HLA loci in a later analysis.

CDR3 length: 13 residues. V was clipped by 7 bases and J by 7 bases; unmatched bases: 10. CDR1 and CDR2 from the germline V gene are SQVTM and ANQGSEA. Vbeta (60) and Jbeta (13) primers were used in the PCR. As handled by the study authors: Later work found approximately 87 million unique TCR beta chains, with roughly 11 million shared. Some clones are missing from TCRdb's copy, which holds only in-frame ones; the method was immunoSEQ multiplex PCR. V and J calls plus clone size are reproduced from that table; the DNA served to infer D and trimming. The table lists over 120,000 clones, about 10% of them singletons.

V and J are TRBV29-1 and TRBJ1-2, with TRBD1 matching over 9 bases. Sequencing input: PBMCs. This receptor was taken from a man aged 50 or older in good health and CMV-seronegative. The CDR3 DNA sequence: TGCAGCGGTGCGAGGGACAGGGAAATTGGCTACACCTTC. Translation gives CSGARDREIGYTF.